These 15 T cell receptor beta chains came from one sample sequenced in a study of blood T cell repertoires in COVID-19. Some clones are missing from TCRdb's copy, which holds only in-frame ones; the method was immunoSEQ multiplex PCR. The sample yields 65,000 to 85,000 clones, roughly 79% seen once. Sequencing was performed on peripheral blood. All receptors derive from a human donor in a cohort sampled during active COVID-19.

This chain uses TRBV14 with TRBJ2-3; 9 nucleotides align to TRBD2. The V segment lost 6 bases and the J segment 3 bases; nucleotides outside the gene matches: 7. Germline CDR1 SGHDN, CDR2 FVKESK. This CDR3 region has 15 residues. CDR3 sequence reads: CASRPIAGATDTQYF. The CDR3 bases are TGTGCCAGCAGGCCGATAGCGGGGGCAACAGATACGCAGTATTTT.

The CDR3 sequence: CASSTTRREGDTQYF. CDR3 DNA sequence: TGTGCCAGCAGCACGACTAGGCGGGAGGGTGATACGCAGTATTTT. The chain links TRBV7-2 to TRBJ2-3; 9 positions match TRBD2. This CDR3 has 15 residues. Per germline, CDR1 SGHTA and CDR2 FQGNSA. V trimming: 5 bases; J trimming: 6 bases; junction bases outside the gene matches: 9.

This chain uses TRBV5-4 with TRBJ2-5; 15 bases match TRBD2. In germline, CDR1 is SGHNT, CDR2 YYREEE (reference sequence). This CDR3 has 15 residues. Trimming took 4 bases from V and 5 from J; bases not matched to a gene: 3. The CDR3 DNA follows: TGTGCCAGCAGCACTGGGACTAGCGGGGGGGAGACCCAGTACTTC. Amino acid sequence: CASSTGTSGGETQYF.

This clone is medium-sized within its sample. This chain links TRBV2 with TRBJ2-2; 9 bases match TRBD2. Trimming took 7 bases from V and 5 from J; bases not matched to a gene: 5. The germline gives CDR1 SNHLY, CDR2 FYNNEI. The CDR3 spans 14 residues. The CDR3, as DNA: TGTGCCAGCATACGGCGGGGGGGAACCGGGGAGCTGTTTTTT. Encoded protein: CASIRRGGTGELFF.

Only a few counts were recorded for this clone. The chain is built from TRBV4-2 and TRBJ2-1; TRBD2 matches at 14 bases. J lost 4 bases, V lost 1 base, and 9 bases had no gene match. Germline CDR1 LGHNA, CDR2 YNFKEQ. There are 19 residues in the CDR3. The CDR3 DNA reads as TGTGCCAGCAGCCAAGTCTTTTGGACTAGCGGGGGGTCTTACAATGAGCAGTTCTTC. Residues: CASSQVFWTSGGSYNEQFF.

The V gene is TRBV28, the J gene TRBJ1-2; possibly TRBD1 for D (5 bases). Per germline, CDR1 MDHEN and CDR2 SYDVKM. Trimming took 6 bases from V and 4 from J, leaving 15 bases between them. This CDR3 region has 14 residues. CDR3 DNA sequence: TGTGCCAGCAGACCTACGACAGACCTCTATGGCTACACCTTC. Its translation: CASRPTTDLYGYTF.

This clone was recorded once. The V gene is TRBV3-1 (or the pseudogene TRBV3-2), the J gene TRBJ1-6; maybe TRBD1 (5 bases). V lost 4 bases, J lost 8 bases, and 15 bases lay in between. Germline V lookup: CDR1 LGHDT, CDR2 YNNKEL (reference sequence). The CDR3 consists of 15 residues. In nucleotides, the CDR3 is TGTGCCAGCAGCCGGAGACAGAACGGAGATTCACCCCTCCACTTT. Translation gives CASSRRQNGDSPLHF.

The chain has TRBV14 and TRBJ2-3, with 7 positions matching TRBD1. After removal of 3 bases from V and 2 bases from J, the junction contained 23 bases not matched to a gene. Per the germline V gene, CDR1 is SGHDN and CDR2 is FVKESK. The CDR3 is 21 amino acids. CDR3 DNA sequence: TGTGCCAGCAGCCAGGCAAGACCCGGGACAGAACAGGCTACCTACACAGATACGCAGTATTTT. This codes for CASSQARPGTEQATYTDTQYF. Looking up the rest from reference TRBV14 and TRBJ2-3 gives the full variable domain: EAGVTQFPSHSVIEKGQTVTLRCDPISGHDNLYWYRRVMGKEIKFLLHFVKESKQDESGMPNNRFLAERTGGTYSTLKVQPAELEDSGVYFCASSQARPGTEQATYTDTQYFGPGTRLTVL.

The rearrangement joins TRBV6-2 or TRBV6-3 to TRBJ2-7; 11 bases are a match to TRBD2. The germline gives CDR1 MNHEY, CDR2 SVGEGT. Trimming removed 2 bases from V and 1 base from J; junction bases left unmatched: 1. The CDR3 spans 15 residues. The DNA of the CDR3 is TGTGCCAGCAGTTACCTAGCGGGGGGATCCTACGAGCAGTACGTC. This gives the protein CASSYLAGGSYEQYV.

This sequence joins TRBV29-1 and TRBJ1-1; D is undetermined. The V end lost 7 bases, the J end lost 2 bases, and 11 bases lay between the germline ends. Germline lookup yields CDR1 SQVTM and CDR2 ANQGSEA. The CDR3 extends over 12 amino acids. CDR3 sequence reads: CSASEQNTEAFF. The DNA for the CDR3 is TGCAGCGCTTCGGAGCAAAACACTGAAGCTTTCTTT.

The J gene is TRBJ1-2, the V gene TRBV29-1; 9 nucleotides match TRBD1. This CDR3 has 15 residues. Germline V gene data show CDR1 as SQVTM and CDR2 as ANQGSEA. V trimming: 6 bases; J trimming: 2 bases; junction bases outside the gene matches: 10. CDR3 bases: TGCAGCGTGATCACCGGGACAGGGATAAACTATGGCTACACCTTC. Protein: CSVITGTGINYGYTF.

This clone was observed a single time. In DNA form, the CDR3 reads TGTGCCTGGGCCGAGGGCGGCGAGATCGAAGCTTTCTTT. As protein: CAWAEGGEIEAFF. The V gene is TRBV30, the J gene TRBJ1-1, with no clear D. CDR3 size: 13 residues. V shed 5 bases and J shed 8 bases, with 18 bases lying between them. The germline gives CDR1 GTSNPN, CDR2 SVGIG (reference sequence).

This chain connects TRBV24-1 to TRBJ2-1; 8 nucleotides line up with TRBD2. The junction had 9 bases not matched to a gene; V was cut back by 3 bases and J by 3 bases. This CDR3 is 17 amino acids long. Germline assignment: CDR1 KGHDR and CDR2 SFDVKD. Here the CDR3 reads CATSDAETSGVYNEQFF. CDR3 coding DNA: TGTGCCACCAGTGATGCGGAAACTAGCGGAGTCTACAATGAGCAGTTCTTC.

The V call is TRBV7-2, the J call TRBJ2-7, with 11 nucleotides matching TRBD2. The junction had 2 bases not matched to a gene; V was cut back by 5 bases and J by 2 bases. The CDR3 runs 14 residues. Germline V gives CDR1 SGHTA, CDR2 FQGNSA. The CDR3 region has the DNA TGTGCCAGCAGCCGGACTAGCGGGCCCTACGAGCAGTACTTC. Amino acid sequence: CASSRTSGPYEQYF.

The V call is TRBV5-1, the J call TRBJ2-1, with D possibly matching TRBD1 (6 bases). This CDR3 spans 14 amino acids. CDR1 and CDR2 (germline): SGHRS, YFSETQ. The ends were cut back, 10 bases at V and 0 bases at J, with 14 bases in the middle. The CDR3 sequence: CASQGLPSYNEQFF. CDR3 coding DNA: TGCGCCTCACAGGGTCTCCCCTCCTACAATGAGCAGTTCTTC.